Listed below are T cell receptor beta chains from one sample, sequenced in a study of blood T cells in healthy people across ages. In TCRdb, the 5' RACE reads were re-called with MiXCR into one record per CDR3 protein. The data contain some 780,000 distinct CDR3 sequences, 56% of them singletons. The sample consisted of blood. The receptors stem from a man aged 40-49 years in good health. The CDR3 runs from the conserved cysteine through the conserved F or W. The D gene is left open where the match is weak. Expanded clones get a size class; other rows say once, few or many, or leave the size out.

- | TRBJ1-2 | TRBV12-3/TRBV12-4 | few | TGTGCCAGCCAGCAGGGTGACTATGGCTACACCTTC | CASQQGDYGYTF
- | TRBJ1-2 | TRBV11-2 | few | TGTGCCAGCAGCCCGCCGGGCAACAGGTTGAGGGGCTACACCTTC | CASSPPGNRLRGYTF
- | TRBJ2-7 | TRBV7-9 | once | TGTGCCAGCAGCCCCAGCTGGGCCGAGCAGTACTTC | CASSPSWAEQYF
TRBD1 | TRBJ2-3 | TRBV18 | few | TGTGCCAGCTCAGAAGGACAGGGGGCTTTTTCTTCGCAGTATTTT | CASSEGQGAFSSQYF
- | TRBJ2-3 | TRBV2 | - | TGTGCCAGCAAGGGGGTCTTGAGAAGTTCGGCAGATACGCAGTATTTT | CASKGVLRSSADTQYF
TRBD1 | TRBJ2-7 | TRBV5-1 | few | TGCGCCAGCAGCCCGGGGACAGGGAGCATCGAGCAGTACTTC | CASSPGTGSIEQYF
- | TRBJ1-4 | TRBV4-1 | - | TGCGCCAGCAGCTACCAGGCCAAGACGGAGTTTAATGAAAAACTGTTTTTT | CASSYQAKTEFNEKLFF
- | TRBJ1-6 | TRBV20-1 | - | TGCAGTGCTAGACACTCCCCGGGGGGCAATTCACCCCTCCACTTT | CSARHSPGGNSPLHF
- | TRBJ2-4 | TRBV20-1 | - | TGCAGTGCTAGCAACAATGTTATAAGAGCCAAAAACATTCAGTACTTC | CSASNNVIRAKNIQYF
TRBD2 | TRBJ2-5 | TRBV12-3/TRBV12-4 | - | TGTGCCAGCAGTAGCGGGAGTATGGAGACCCAGTACTTC | CASSSGSMETQYF
- | TRBJ1-1 | TRBV27 | - | TGTGCCAGCAGTTTGGGTCAGGCATACATGAACACTGAAGCTTTCTTT | CASSLGQAYMNTEAFF
TRBD2 | TRBJ2-7 | TRBV6-2/TRBV6-3 | - | TGTGCCAGCAGTTACCTCGTTGGGACTAGCTCCTACGAGCAGTACTTC | CASSYLVGTSSYEQYF
TRBD1 | TRBJ1-1 | TRBV4-1 | - | TGCGCCAGCAGCCAAACCACCGCCGGACAGGGGTCGGGAGCTTTCTTT | CASSQTTAGQGSGAFF
- | TRBJ2-7 | TRBV27 | - | TGTGCCAGTTCCAGGTCCCTACTCTACGAGCAGTACTTC | CASSRSLLYEQYF
- | TRBJ2-7 | TRBV7-9 | - | TGTGCCGGCAGTTCCGGCGGTCTCGAGCAGTACTTC | CAGSSGGLEQYF
- | TRBJ1-1 | TRBV6-6 | - | TGTGCCAGCAGTTACCGGCCGAGTCCGAACACTGAAGCTTTCTTT | CASSYRPSPNTEAFF
- | TRBJ2-3 | TRBV7-6 | - | TGTGCCGGCAGCCCGGCCAGGATCGGGACACGCACAGATACGCAGTATTTT | CAGSPARIGTRTDTQYF
- | TRBJ1-2 | TRBV5-4 | - | TGTGCCAGCAGCCAGCAGACCTATGGCTACACCTTC | CASSQQTYGYTF
TRBD2 | TRBJ2-1 | TRBV27 | - | TGTGCCAGCAGGGGAGCGAGCGGGGGTCTGTACAATGAGCAGTTCTTC | CASRGASGGLYNEQFF
- | TRBJ1-5 | TRBV2 | - | TGTGCCAGCAGTGAAGCATCCGCTTCCAGGGAGACTCAGCCCCAGCATTTT | CASSEASASRETQPQHF
TRBD2 | TRBJ2-1 | TRBV5-1 | many | TGCGCCAGCAGCTTTACTAGCGATGAGCAGTTCTTC | CASSFTSDEQFF
- | TRBJ2-7 | TRBV12-3/TRBV12-4 | - | TGTGCCAGCAGTACCCGTTTCGAGCAGTACTTC | CASSTRFEQYF
- | TRBJ2-3 | TRBV27 | - | TGTGCCAGCAGTCCATGGACTCAGGGCACAGATACGCAGTATTTT | CASSPWTQGTDTQYF
TRBD2 | TRBJ2-3 | TRBV4-3 | - | TGCGCCAGCAGCCAAGATCTTACTAGCGGGCACACAGATACGCAGTATTTT | CASSQDLTSGHTDTQYF